This T cell receptor beta chain was captured in a study of T-cell reconstitution after alpha-beta-depleted transplantation in children. This clonotype was observed a handful of times. Germline loops: CDR1 SEHNR, CDR2 FQNEAQ (reference sequence). Trimming removed 5 bases from V and 4 bases from J, with 18 bases in between. The CDR3 sequence is 16 residues long. Molecular barcoding with unique molecular identifiers was used for the TCRbeta library. TCRdb analysed the PCR reads with MiXCR anew, one entry per CDR3 protein. The table shows approximately 250,000 distinct CDR3 sequences, with about 8.8% occurring only once.

The sequence derives from a human donor who donated a stem cell graft to a child with SCID. Here the sequenced sample was PBMCs from the stem cell graft donor, taken from the stem cell graft. The V call is TRBV7-9, the J call TRBJ2-1; D gene unclear. CDR3 in DNA: TGTGCCAGCAGCCTGTCGTCTGCGGCTCTTTACAATGAGCAGTTCTTC. As protein: CASSLSSAALYNEQFF.